This TCR beta chain was retrieved from a study of cytomegalovirus exposure and HLA in healthy donors. This PCR relied on a set of 60 Vbeta primers and 13 Jbeta primers. Measured with immunoSEQ multiplex PCR; TCRdb has only the in-frame clones, and not every one. The repertoire holds nearly 300,000 clones, with roughly 85% as singletons. There are a few counts of this clone. CDR3 length equals 12 residues. Germline V gene sequence: CDR1 SGHRS, CDR2 YFSETQ. The germline V and J ends were trimmed by 4 bases and 8 bases, with 9 bases remaining between them. The receptor was isolated from a man between 35 and 55 years old in good health and CMV-seropositive. The sequencing sample was made of PBMCs. The gene calls are TRBV5-1 and TRBJ1-4; tentatively, D is TRBD1 (5 bases). CDR3: CASSIQGEKLFF. For the CDR3, the DNA is TGCGCCAGCAGCATCCAGGGAGAAAAACTGTTTTTT.